This T cell receptor beta chain was obtained from a study of blood T cell repertoires in COVID-19. Seattle researchers signed up patients amid active infection and tracked them longitudinally. CDR3 length: 14 residues. J gave up 10 bases and V 2 bases, and 8 bases lay outside the gene matches. CDR1 GTSNPN and CDR2 SVGIG come from the germline V gene (reference sequence). Sequencing was performed with immunoSEQ multiplex PCR; in TCRdb, only in-frame clones are kept and a portion is missing. The sample consists of 390,000 or so clones, more than 75% of them appearing once. The sequence derives from a woman in her thirties with COVID-19, enrolled during active disease. The sample comprised peripheral blood. This chain joins TRBV30 and TRBJ1-6, with TRBD1 matching over 7 bases. Here the CDR3 DNA reads TGTGCCTGGAGTCCCCGACAGGGTACGTCACCCCTCCACTTT. This sequence encodes CAWSPRQGTSPLHF.